This T cell receptor beta chain was profiled in a study of T cell responses to AZD1222 COVID-19 vaccine. Study results and limitations: A reported finding is that nearly half of spike-specific TCRs target unmutated variant regions.

Sequenced by immunoSEQ multiplex PCR; TCRdb stores in-frame clones only, minus some. The data hold around 100,000 clones, with around 90% observed a single time. The V gene end was trimmed by 0 bases and the J gene end by 7 bases; junction bases not matched to a gene: 5. CDR1 LGHDT and CDR2 YNNKEL come from the germline V gene (reference sequence). The CDR3 covers 16 residues. A note on this clone: Its antigen is not known.

Source: peripheral blood, taken 28 days after the second AZD1222 dose. This receptor was taken from an adult who received the AZD1222 COVID-19 vaccine. The chain has TRBV3-1 (or the pseudogene TRBV3-2) and TRBJ2-1, with 11 bases aligning to TRBD2. The CDR3 loop reads CASSQELTSGSNEQFF. The CDR3 DNA sequence: TGTGCCAGCAGCCAAGAGCTCACTAGCGGGAGTAATGAGCAGTTCTTC.